The present TCR beta chain was sequenced within a study of cytomegalovirus exposure and HLA in healthy donors. Overall study results and limits: For TCR beta chains, V- and J-gene trimming was later linked to a missense DCLRE1C variant. Sequence variants that were highly shared formed a cluster that was likely a sequencing artifact. Information on immune exposure was restricted to one variable (CMV serostatus).

Primers for the PCR totalled 60 Vbeta and 13 Jbeta. Profiled with immunoSEQ multiplex PCR; TCRdb holds only in-frame clones, not every one. The table has about 100,000 clones, 65% to 80% seen once. CDR3 length: 17 residues. Trimming left V 5 bases short and J 0 bases short, with 14 bases between. Germline V gives CDR1 MGHRA, CDR2 YSYEKL. Concerning this clone: What it binds is unknown.

The sequenced sample consisted of PBMCs. This clonotype originated in a middle-aged man in good health and CMV-seropositive. The rearrangement uses TRBV4-1 and TRBJ1-6; a weak D match, TRBD1 (5 bases). CDR3 coding DNA: TGCGCCAGCAGCAAGGGACTGCCGAGCTCCTATAATTCACCCCTCCACTTT. Protein product: CASSKGLPSSYNSPLHF.